These 25 T cell receptor beta chains share one sample of origin, sequenced in a study of beta chain features in type 1 diabetes. Broader study findings: A moderate, significant TCRB CDR3 shortening appeared in type 1 diabetes across four CD4+ subsets.

These receptors are not linked to any known antigen. Expressed TCRB transcripts were sequenced because the isolated RNA had all been reverse transcribed beforehand. Assay used: immunoSEQ multiplex PCR; TCRdb lists only in-frame clones, some missing. The sample lists under 150,000 clones; around 8.8% were seen once. Sequenced sample: central memory CD4+ T cells from blood. The receptor set was obtained from a man aged 25 to 45 with type 1 diabetes.

This chain uses TRBV18 with TRBJ2-3; D is uncertain. The CDR3 is made up of 13 amino acids. Germline CDR1 reads KGHSH; CDR2 reads LQKENI. Trimming shortened V by 0 bases and J by 6 bases, and 7 bases separated the two germline ends. The DNA for the CDR3 is TGTGCCAGCTCACCACCTTCCCAGGATACGCAGTATTTT. Protein product: CASSPPSQDTQYF.

This chain connects TRBV30 to TRBJ2-5; 12 bases agree with TRBD2. CDR3 length: 18 residues. Germline-derived CDR1 and CDR2 are GTSNPN and SVGIG (reference sequence). The ends lost 1 base at V and 5 bases at J; junction bases unmatched: 14. For the CDR3, the DNA is TGTGCCTGGAGTGCTCTAGCGGGGGGGCTTACTGTTGTTGAGACCCAGTACTTC. This translates into CAWSALAGGLTVVETQYF.

J is TRBJ1-5 and V is TRBV4-1; D gene uncertain. CDR3 length: 17 residues. V was shortened by 5 bases and J by 0 bases, with 17 bases between the two germline ends. Germline CDR1 reads MGHRA; CDR2 reads YSYEKL. In DNA, the CDR3 is TGCGCCAGCAGCAAGGCCGAGGCCAAACATAGCAATCAGCCCCAGCATTTT. Translating gives CASSKAEAKHSNQPQHF.

V usage is TRBV2 and J usage is TRBJ2-6; maybe TRBD1 (6 bases). Trimming pared 7 bases from V and 0 bases from J, leaving 13 bases between. CDR1 is SNHLY, CDR2 FYNNEI, per germline. The CDR3 runs 16 residues. The CDR3, as DNA: TGTGCCAGCACCCCAGGGGTAACCTCTGGGGCCAACGTCCTGACTTTC. Its translation: CASTPGVTSGANVLTF.

The chain is built from TRBV14 and TRBJ2-7, with D possibly TRBD1 on 6 matching bases. CDR1 SGHDN and CDR2 FVKESK come from the germline V gene. Trimming stripped 4 bases from V and 7 bases from J, with 17 bases between. The CDR3 sequence is 14 residues long. CDR3 nucleotides: TGTGCCAGCAGCCCCGGGACAAGGATCGGGGAGCAGTACTTC. Protein: CASSPGTRIGEQYF.

The chain links TRBV9 to TRBJ2-2; the match to TRBD1 covers 7 bases. Per germline, CDR1 SGDLS and CDR2 YYNGEE. Losses at the gene ends were 5 bases for V and 2 bases for J; bases not matched to a gene: 12. This CDR3 has 17 amino acids. The CDR3 is CASSSHSGQLNTGELFF. As DNA, the CDR3 is TGTGCCAGCAGTTCCCACTCGGGACAGCTAAACACCGGGGAGCTGTTTTTT.

This clone was observed a few times. The chain has TRBV7-2 and TRBJ2-5; tentative D call: TRBD1 (5 bases). Per the germline V gene, CDR1 is SGHTA and CDR2 is FQGNSA. Trimming pared 5 bases from V and 5 bases from J, leaving 15 bases between. The CDR3 loop spans 14 amino acids. The CDR3 region is CASSPFKGDETQYF. The CDR3 DNA reads TGTGCCAGCAGCCCCTTTAAAGGGGATGAGACCCAGTACTTC.

This clone was recorded many times. V and J are TRBV2 and TRBJ1-4, with D possibly matching TRBD1 (5 bases). Germline CDR1 SNHLY, CDR2 FYNNEI. The CDR3 runs to 15 residues. Trimming shortened V by 6 bases and J by 5 bases, and 16 bases separated the two germline ends. CDR3 nucleotides: TGTGCCAGCAGACCGGACACCGCGGGAAATGAAAAACTGTTTTTT. Translation: CASRPDTAGNEKLFF.

The rearrangement joins TRBV29-1 to TRBJ2-3; D call uncertain. V lost 6 bases to trimming and J lost 9 bases, with 16 bases between them. The CDR3 totals 12 residues. Germline V lookup: CDR1 SQVTM, CDR2 ANQGSEA. In nucleotides, the CDR3 is TGCAGCGTCGAATATCAGGTTTCGACGCAGTATTTT. This gives the protein CSVEYQVSTQYF.

This chain connects TRBV30 to TRBJ2-1, with 7 bases aligning to TRBD2. The CDR3 spans 15 residues. With V trimmed by 2 bases and J by 9 bases, 13 bases remained unmatched. Germline CDR1 reads GTSNPN; CDR2 reads SVGIG (reference sequence). CDR3 in amino acids: CAWSFIMGGVGEQFF. The CDR3 region has the DNA TGTGCCTGGAGTTTTATTATGGGGGGGGTGGGTGAGCAGTTCTTC.

The chain couples TRBV6-5 to TRBJ1-1, with no clear D. This CDR3 has 13 amino acids. Germline V gene lookup returns CDR1 MNHEY and CDR2 SVGAGI. V lost 8 bases to trimming and J lost 4 bases, with 14 bases between them. The CDR3: CASYPRSSTEAFF. The CDR3, as DNA: TGTGCCAGCTACCCCCGGTCGAGCACTGAAGCTTTCTTT.

V gene TRBV18 combines with J gene TRBJ1-1; TRBD1 might be the D (5 bases). The CDR3 runs to 13 residues. The germline gives CDR1 KGHSH, CDR2 LQKENI. The V end lost 8 bases, the J end lost 8 bases, and 18 bases lay between the germline ends. The CDR3 sequence is CASLGWWGEEAFF. The CDR3 region has the DNA TGTGCCAGCCTCGGTTGGTGGGGGGAAGAAGCTTTCTTT.

This clone was counted a few times. CDR3 coding DNA: TGTGCCAGCAGCGTAACGGGGAGAGCTAAGGATTCACCCCTCCACTTT. As protein: CASSVTGRAKDSPLHF. This sequence joins TRBV9 and TRBJ1-6, with unresolved D. CDR1 is SGDLS, CDR2 YYNGEE, per germline. CDR3 length: 16 amino acids. V gave up 1 base and J gave up 8 bases, with 16 bases separating them.

The chain has TRBV6-5 and TRBJ2-7; possible D gene TRBD1, 6 bases. The CDR3 is 14 residues long. Germline CDR1 reads MNHEY; CDR2 reads SVGAGI. V lost 5 bases and J lost 0, with 11 bases in between. DNA for the CDR3: TGTGCCAGCAGTGGACAGCCTAGCTCCTACGAGCAGTACTTC. Its translation is CASSGQPSSYEQYF.

The chain carries TRBV11-1 and TRBJ2-7; 7 nucleotides align to TRBD1. This CDR3 has 16 amino acids. V dropped 4 bases and J dropped 0; count of bases not matched to a gene: 9. Germline CDR1 SGHAT, CDR2 FQDESV (reference sequence). CDR3 protein: CASSSRTGRSSYEQYF. For the CDR3, the DNA is TGTGCCAGCAGCTCCAGGACAGGCCGAAGCTCCTACGAGCAGTACTTC.

This clone has more than one count but fewer than ten. The chain recombines TRBV9 with TRBJ2-7; D might be TRBD2 (5 bases). The germline V gene encodes CDR1 SGDLS and CDR2 YYNGEE. V shed 0 bases and J shed 5 bases, with 12 bases lying between them. This CDR3 has 14 amino acids. The CDR3 bases are TGTGCCAGCAGCGTAGAACCGGGGTCCCACGAGCAGTACTTC. Translating gives CASSVEPGSHEQYF.

This sequence joins TRBV28 and TRBJ2-7; TRBD1 agrees at 8 bases. The J segment lost 1 base and the V segment lost 4 bases, leaving 6 bases of the junction unmatched. The germline CDR1 and CDR2 sequences are MDHEN and SYDVKM. The CDR3 runs to 15 residues. The CDR3 spells CASSSGGERSYEQYF. The CDR3, as DNA: TGTGCCAGCAGTTCAGGGGGCGAAAGGTCCTACGAGCAGTACTTC. The complete variable domain, with remaining parts taken from reference TRBV28 and TRBJ2-7, reads DVKVTQSSRYLVKRTGEKVFLECVQDMDHENMFWYRQDPGLGLRLIYFSYDVKMKEKGDIPEGYSVSREKKERFSLILESASTNQTSMYLCASSSGGERSYEQYFGPGTRLTVT.

The table lists this clone with a few counts. The chain uses TRBV4-1 and TRBJ2-7; 7 bases match TRBD1. V was pared by 7 bases and J by 4 bases, with 13 bases of the junction left unmatched. Germline V gene sequence: CDR1 MGHRA, CDR2 YSYEKL. This CDR3 comprises 15 residues. The CDR3, as DNA: TGCGCCAGCACCCCTCGCACCGGGACAGAATACGAGCAGTACTTC. This codes for CASTPRTGTEYEQYF.

The rearrangement uses TRBV10-3 and TRBJ1-5; D not resolved. Germline CDR1 reads ENHRY; CDR2 reads SYGVKD. CDR3 length equals 15 residues. The ends were cut back, 0 bases at V and 2 bases at J, with 8 bases in the middle. CDR3 DNA: TGTGCCATCAGTGAGTCGATCCCAGGCAATCAGCCCCAGCATTTT. It encodes CAISESIPGNQPQHF.

This clone was seen a handful of times. V is TRBV2 and J is TRBJ2-5; 9 nucleotides match TRBD2. Germline loops: CDR1 SNHLY, CDR2 FYNNEI. Trimming at V came to 4 bases and at J to 5 bases, leaving 5 bases not matched to a gene. CDR3 length: 14 residues. This CDR3 is CASSGVSGGETQYF. For the CDR3, the DNA is TGTGCCAGCAGTGGGGTTAGCGGGGGTGAGACCCAGTACTTC.

This clone was seen more than once but under ten times. The chain combines TRBV7-9 with TRBJ1-1; D is undetermined. The CDR3 runs to 12 residues. CDR1 SEHNR and CDR2 FQNEAQ come from the germline V gene (reference sequence). V shed 6 bases and J shed 2 bases, with 7 bases lying between them. The CDR3: CASSHINTEAFF. The CDR3 DNA sequence: TGTGCCAGCAGTCACATAAACACTGAAGCTTTCTTT.

This clone was counted only a few times. V is TRBV6-5 and J is TRBJ2-2; 7 bases map to TRBD2. This CDR3 region has 15 residues. CDR1 and CDR2 from the germline V gene are MNHEY and SVGAGI. After removal of 3 bases from V and 5 bases from J, the junction contained 6 bases not matched to a gene. The CDR3 loop is CASSYSTSQTGELFF. CDR3 DNA: TGTGCCAGCAGTTATTCGACTAGCCAAACCGGGGAGCTGTTTTTT.

This clone was counted a few times. The chain employs TRBV7-2 and TRBJ2-1, with 11 bases lining up with TRBD2. The length of the CDR3 is 15 residues. The V and J ends lost 3 bases and 5 bases, in that order; junction bases with no gene match: 3. Germline values: CDR1 SGHTA, CDR2 FQGNSA. CDR3 region: CASSLSSGGDNEQFF. The DNA of the CDR3 is TGTGCCAGCAGCTTGAGTAGCGGGGGGGACAATGAGCAGTTCTTC.

V gene TRBV7-2 combines with J gene TRBJ2-1, with TRBD2 matching over 8 bases. Germline V gives CDR1 SGHTA, CDR2 FQGNSA. The CDR3 is 16 residues long. V shed 1 base and J 3 bases; nucleotides not matched to a gene: 5. CDR3 in DNA: TGTGCCAGCAGCTTAGTAGGCGGGGGGTACTACAATGAGCAGTTCTTC. Protein sequence: CASSLVGGGYYNEQFF.

The rearrangement joins TRBV7-9 to TRBJ2-2; TRBD2 matches 9 bases. Losses at the gene ends were 6 bases for V and 2 bases for J; bases not matched to a gene: 7. CDR3 length equals 16 residues. Looked up from germline, CDR1 is SEHNR and CDR2 is FQNEAQ (reference sequence). The CDR3 coding sequence is TGTGCCAGCAGTACTGCTAGCGGGGCTAACACCGGGGAGCTGTTTTTT. It encodes CASSTASGANTGELFF.